This T cell receptor (beta chain) is from a study of cytomegalovirus exposure and HLA in healthy donors. Donors were nominally healthy when sampled, though unrecorded immune exposures were likely. General study findings and limits: The authors judged a highly shared variant cluster likely a sequencing artifact. The study listed roughly 160 cytomegalovirus-associated TCR beta chains.

Researchers ran the PCR with 60 Vbeta and 13 Jbeta primers. TCRdb's table, derived via immunoSEQ multiplex PCR, lists solely in-frame clones and lacks some. In the table there are over 150,000 clones, 77% of which are singletons. With V trimmed by 1 base and J by 0 bases, 1 base remained unmatched. The germline gives CDR1 KGHSH, CDR2 LQKENI. This CDR3 has 15 amino acids. Turning to this clone: As yet, its antigen is unknown.

The specimen sequenced was PBMCs. V usage is TRBV18 and J usage is TRBJ2-3; TRBD1 matches 7 bases. This clonotype was obtained from a woman aged 55 to 70 in good health and CMV-seropositive. The CDR3 DNA is TGTGCCAGCTCACCACGACAGGGTAGCACAGATACGCAGTATTTT. Translated, it gives CASSPRQGSTDTQYF.